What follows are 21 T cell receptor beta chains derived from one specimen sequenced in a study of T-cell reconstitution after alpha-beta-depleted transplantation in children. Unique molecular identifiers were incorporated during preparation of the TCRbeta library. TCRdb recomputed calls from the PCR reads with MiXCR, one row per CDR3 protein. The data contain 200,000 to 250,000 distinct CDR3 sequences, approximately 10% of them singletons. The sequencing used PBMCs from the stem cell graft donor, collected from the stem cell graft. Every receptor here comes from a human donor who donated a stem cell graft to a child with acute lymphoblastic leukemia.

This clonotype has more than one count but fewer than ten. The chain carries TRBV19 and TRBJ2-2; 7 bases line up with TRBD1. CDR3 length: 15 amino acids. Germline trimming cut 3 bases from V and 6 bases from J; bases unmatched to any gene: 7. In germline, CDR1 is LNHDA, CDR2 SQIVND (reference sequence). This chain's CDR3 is CASSIDRARAGELFF. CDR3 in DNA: TGTGCCAGTAGTATTGACAGGGCGCGTGCCGGGGAGCTGTTTTTT.

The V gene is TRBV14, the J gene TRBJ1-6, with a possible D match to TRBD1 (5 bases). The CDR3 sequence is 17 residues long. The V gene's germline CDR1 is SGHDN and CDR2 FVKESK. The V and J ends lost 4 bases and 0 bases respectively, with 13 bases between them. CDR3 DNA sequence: TGTGCCAGCAGCCTGACAGAAATGAGCTCCTATAATTCACCCCTCCACTTT. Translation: CASSLTEMSSYNSPLHF.

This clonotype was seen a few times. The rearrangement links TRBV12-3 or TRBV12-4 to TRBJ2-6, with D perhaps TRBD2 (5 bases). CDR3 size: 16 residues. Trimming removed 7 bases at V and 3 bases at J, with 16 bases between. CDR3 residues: CASNLRDGYGANVLTF. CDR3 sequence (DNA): TGTGCCAGCAACCTACGGGATGGCTATGGGGCCAACGTCCTGACTTTC.

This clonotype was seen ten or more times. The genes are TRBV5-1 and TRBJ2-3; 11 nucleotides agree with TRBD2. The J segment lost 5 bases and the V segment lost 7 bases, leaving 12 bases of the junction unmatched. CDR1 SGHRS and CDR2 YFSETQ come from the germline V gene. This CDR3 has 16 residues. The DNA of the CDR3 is TGCGCCAGCTCCGCAGGGGATAGCGGGGGGGAAGATACGCAGTATTTT. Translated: CASSAGDSGGEDTQYF.

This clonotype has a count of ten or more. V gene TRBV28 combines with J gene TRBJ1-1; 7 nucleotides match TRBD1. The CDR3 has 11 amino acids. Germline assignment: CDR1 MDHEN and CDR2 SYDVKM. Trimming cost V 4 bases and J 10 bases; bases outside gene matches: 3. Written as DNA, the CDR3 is TGTGCCAGCAGTTCAGGGGGACGAGCTTTCTTT. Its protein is CASSSGGRAFF. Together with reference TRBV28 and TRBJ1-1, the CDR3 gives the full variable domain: DVKVTQSSRYLVKRTGEKVFLECVQDMDHENMFWYRQDPGLGLRLIYFSYDVKMKEKGDIPEGYSVSREKKERFSLILESASTNQTSMYLCASSSGGRAFFGQGTRLTVV.

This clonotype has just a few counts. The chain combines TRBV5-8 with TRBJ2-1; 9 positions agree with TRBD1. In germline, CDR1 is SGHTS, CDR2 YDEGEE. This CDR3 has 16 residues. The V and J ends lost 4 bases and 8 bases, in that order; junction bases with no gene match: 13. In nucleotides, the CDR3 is TGTGCCAGCAGCCCCGTCCCGGGACAGGGAAGGGATGAGCAGTTCTTC. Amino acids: CASSPVPGQGRDEQFF. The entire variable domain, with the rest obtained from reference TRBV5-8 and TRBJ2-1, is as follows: EAGVTQSPTHLIKTRGQQATLRCSPISGHTSVYWYQQALGLGLQFLLWYDEGEERNRGNFPPRFSGRQFPNYSSELNVNALELEDSALYLCASSPVPGQGRDEQFFGPGTRLTVL.

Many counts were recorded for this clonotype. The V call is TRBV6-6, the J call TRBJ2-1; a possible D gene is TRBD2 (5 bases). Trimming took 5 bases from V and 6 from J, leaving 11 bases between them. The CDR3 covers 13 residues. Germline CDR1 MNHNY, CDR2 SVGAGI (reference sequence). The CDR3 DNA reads TGTGCCAGCAGTACTAGTGACGGCAATGAGCAGTTCTTC. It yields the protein CASSTSDGNEQFF.

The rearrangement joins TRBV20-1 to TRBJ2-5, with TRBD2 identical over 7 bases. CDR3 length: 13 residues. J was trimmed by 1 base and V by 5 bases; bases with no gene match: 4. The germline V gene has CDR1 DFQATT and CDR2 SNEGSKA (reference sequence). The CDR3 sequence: CSAPTSTQETQYF. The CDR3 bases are TGCAGTGCTCCGACTAGCACCCAAGAGACCCAGTACTTC.

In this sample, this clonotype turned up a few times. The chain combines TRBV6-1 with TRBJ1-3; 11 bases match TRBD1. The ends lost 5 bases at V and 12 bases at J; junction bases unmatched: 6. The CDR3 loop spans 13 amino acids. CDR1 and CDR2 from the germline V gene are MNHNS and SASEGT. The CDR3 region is CASSLGQGADIYF. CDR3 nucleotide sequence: TGTGCCAGCAGTCTCGGACAGGGGGCCGACATATATTTT.

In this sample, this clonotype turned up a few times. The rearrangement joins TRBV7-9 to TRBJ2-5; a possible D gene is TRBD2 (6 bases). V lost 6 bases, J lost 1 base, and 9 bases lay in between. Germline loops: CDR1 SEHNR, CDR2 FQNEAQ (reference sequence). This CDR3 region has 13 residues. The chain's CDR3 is CASRTGGQETQYF. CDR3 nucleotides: TGTGCCAGCAGGACCGGGGGCCAAGAGACCCAGTACTTC.

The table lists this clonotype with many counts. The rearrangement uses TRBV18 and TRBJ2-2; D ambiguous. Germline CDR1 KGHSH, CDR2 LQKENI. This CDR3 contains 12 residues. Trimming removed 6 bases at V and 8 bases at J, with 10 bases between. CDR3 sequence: CASSPMTGELFF. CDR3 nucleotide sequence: TGTGCCAGCTCGCCTATGACTGGGGAGCTGTTTTTT.

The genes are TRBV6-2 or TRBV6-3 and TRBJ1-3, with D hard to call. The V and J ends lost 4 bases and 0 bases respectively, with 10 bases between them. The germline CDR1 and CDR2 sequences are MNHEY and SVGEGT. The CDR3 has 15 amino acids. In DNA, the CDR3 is TGTGCCAGCAGTTTTGAGGTTCTCTCTGGAAACACCATATATTTT. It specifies CASSFEVLSGNTIYF.

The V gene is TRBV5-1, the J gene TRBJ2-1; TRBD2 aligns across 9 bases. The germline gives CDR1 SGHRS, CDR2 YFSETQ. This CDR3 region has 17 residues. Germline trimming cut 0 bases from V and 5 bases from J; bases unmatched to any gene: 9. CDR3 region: CASSLVARRGGHNEQFF. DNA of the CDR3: TGCGCCAGCAGCTTGGTTGCGAGGCGGGGGGGCCACAATGAGCAGTTCTTC.

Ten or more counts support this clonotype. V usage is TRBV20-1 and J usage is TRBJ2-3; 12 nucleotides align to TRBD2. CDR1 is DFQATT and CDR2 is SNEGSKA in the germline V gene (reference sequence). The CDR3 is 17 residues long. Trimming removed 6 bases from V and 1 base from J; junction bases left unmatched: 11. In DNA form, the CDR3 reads TGCAGTGCCACCACTAGCGGGGGGACCTCCGGCACAGATACGCAGTATTTT. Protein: CSATTSGGTSGTDTQYF.

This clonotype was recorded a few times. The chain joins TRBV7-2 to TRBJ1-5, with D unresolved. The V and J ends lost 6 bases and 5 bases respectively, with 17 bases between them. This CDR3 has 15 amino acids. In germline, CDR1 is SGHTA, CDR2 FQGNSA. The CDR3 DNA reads TGTGCCAGCAGGAAAAGCCCAACCGGGGATCAGCCCCAGCATTTT. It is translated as CASRKSPTGDQPQHF.

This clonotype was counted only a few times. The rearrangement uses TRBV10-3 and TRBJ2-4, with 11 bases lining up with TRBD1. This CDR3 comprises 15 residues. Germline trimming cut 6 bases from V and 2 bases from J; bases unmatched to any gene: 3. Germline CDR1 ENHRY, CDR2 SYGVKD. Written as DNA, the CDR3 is TGTGCCATCAGCGTGGACAGGGGGCCCAAAAACATTCAGTACTTC. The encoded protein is CAISVDRGPKNIQYF.

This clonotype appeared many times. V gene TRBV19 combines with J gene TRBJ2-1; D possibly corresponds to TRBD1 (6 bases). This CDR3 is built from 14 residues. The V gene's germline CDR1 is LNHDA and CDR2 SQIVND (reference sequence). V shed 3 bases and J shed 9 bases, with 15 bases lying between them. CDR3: CASSMSPRGSEQFF. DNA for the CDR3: TGTGCCAGTAGTATGTCCCCCAGGGGCTCTGAGCAGTTCTTC. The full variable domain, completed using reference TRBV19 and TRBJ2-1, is DGGITQSPKYLFRKEGQNVTLSCEQNLNHDAMYWYRQDPGQGLRLIYYSQIVNDFQKGDIAEGYSVSREKKESFPLTVTSAQKNPTAFYLCASSMSPRGSEQFFGPGTRLTVL.

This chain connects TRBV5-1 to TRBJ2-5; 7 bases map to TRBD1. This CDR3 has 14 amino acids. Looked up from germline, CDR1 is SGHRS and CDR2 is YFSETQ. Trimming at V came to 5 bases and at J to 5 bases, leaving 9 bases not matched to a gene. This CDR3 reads CASRPDRVGETQYF. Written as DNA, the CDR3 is TGCGCCAGCAGACCCGACAGGGTAGGCGAGACCCAGTACTTC.

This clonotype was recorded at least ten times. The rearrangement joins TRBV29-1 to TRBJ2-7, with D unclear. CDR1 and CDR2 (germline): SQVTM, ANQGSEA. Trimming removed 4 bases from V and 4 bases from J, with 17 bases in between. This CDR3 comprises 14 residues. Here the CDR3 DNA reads TGCAGCGTTGTAGATAGGAAAACCATTTACGAGCAGTACTTC. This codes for CSVVDRKTIYEQYF.

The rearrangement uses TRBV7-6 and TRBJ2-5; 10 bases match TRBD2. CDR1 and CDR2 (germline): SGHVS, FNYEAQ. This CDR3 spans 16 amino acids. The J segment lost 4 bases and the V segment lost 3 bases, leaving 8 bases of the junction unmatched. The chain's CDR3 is CASSLGGSGGIETQYF. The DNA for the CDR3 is TGTGCCAGCAGCTTGGGTGGTAGCGGGGGGATAGAGACCCAGTACTTC. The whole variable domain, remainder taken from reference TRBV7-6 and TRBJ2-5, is GAGVSQSPRYKVTKRGQDVALRCDPISGHVSLYWYRQALGQGPEFLTYFNYEAQQDKSGLPNDRFSAERPEGSISTLTIQRTEQRDSAMYRCASSLGGSGGIETQYFGPGTRLLVL.

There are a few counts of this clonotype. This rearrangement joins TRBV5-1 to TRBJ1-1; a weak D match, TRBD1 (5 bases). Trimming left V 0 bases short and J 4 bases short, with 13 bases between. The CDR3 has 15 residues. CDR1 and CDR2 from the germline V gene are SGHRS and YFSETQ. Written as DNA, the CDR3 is TGCGCCAGCAGCTTGGGGGGGACCGGGGTCACTGAAGCTTTCTTT. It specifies CASSLGGTGVTEAFF.